The rows below give T cell receptor beta chains drawn from one sample of a study of cytomegalovirus exposure and HLA in healthy donors. Profiling relied on immunoSEQ multiplex PCR, and the TCRdb table lists in-frame clones only, not all of them. The table records 150,000 to 180,000 clones, 70% to 90% of them present only once. Sequencing was performed on PBMCs. The receptors shown here come from a young man in good health and CMV-seropositive. CDR3s include the opening cysteine and the closing phenylalanine or tryptophan. D genes are given only for firm matches. Size tells how often a clone was seen (once, few, many) or the class of an expanded clone, and some rows leave it out.

V	J	size	D	DNA	CDR3
TRBV6-1	TRBJ1-5	-	-	TGTGCCAGCAGTGAACAGGGTGGATCCGGACAGCCCCAGCATTTT	CASSEQGGSGQPQHF
TRBV2	TRBJ1-5	few	TRBD1	TGTGCCAGTTCGACAGGGCGGTTTCAGCCCCAGCATTTT	CASSTGRFQPQHF
TRBV6-1	TRBJ1-4	-	-	TGTGCCAGCAGTGAAGCGCGTCGCAGGGGCGACAGAAGTGAAAAACTGTTTTTT	CASSEARRRGDRSEKLFF
TRBV19	TRBJ2-7	few	TRBD2	TGTGCCCGAGGACTAGCGTACCACGAGCAGTACTTC	CARGLAYHEQYF
TRBV4-1	TRBJ2-7	-	-	TGCGCCAGCAGCCAAGATGAGGGGGGGATTTACGAGCAGTACTTC	CASSQDEGGIYEQYF
TRBV7-2	TRBJ2-6	-	TRBD1	TGTGCCAGCAGCCCCGGGACAGGGGCTGGGGCCAACGTCCTGACTTTC	CASSPGTGAGANVLTF
TRBV4-3	TRBJ2-5	-	TRBD1	TGCGCCAGCAGCCAAGATTTGGACAGGGGCATTGCAGTCACCCAGTACTTC	CASSQDLDRGIAVTQYF
TRBV5-1	TRBJ1-4	-	TRBD1	TGCGCCAGCAGCCCCCGGACAGGGTTTACAACTAATGAAAAACTGTTTTTT	CASSPRTGFTTNEKLFF
TRBV15	TRBJ2-6	-	TRBD2	TGTGCCACCAGCAGAGATCTCCTAGCGGGGGTATCTGGGGCCAACGTCCTGACTTTC	CATSRDLLAGVSGANVLTF
TRBV7-3	TRBJ2-7	-	TRBD1	TGTGCCAGCAGCCCCTCCCCCGGGACAGCTACCTACGAGCAGTACTTC	CASSPSPGTATYEQYF
TRBV7-2	TRBJ2-5	-	-	TGTGCCAGCAGCTTAGCCCCTCCGTACCAAGAGACCCAGTACTTC	CASSLAPPYQETQYF
TRBV27	TRBJ2-1	-	-	TGTGCCAGCAGTTTCGGGGACTCCTACAATGAGCAGTTCTTC	CASSFGDSYNEQFF
TRBV4-2	TRBJ2-3	few	-	TGTGCCAGCAGCCAAGAGTGGAGCGGCACAGATACGCAGTATTTT	CASSQEWSGTDTQYF
TRBV5-1	TRBJ2-3	-	-	TGCGCCAGCAGCTTACCCCTAGCGCAGGGGGTGGATACGCAGTATTTT	CASSLPLAQGVDTQYF
TRBV7-9	TRBJ2-1	-	-	TGTGCCAGCAGCTTAGAGGGCGGGATATATGAGCAGTTCTTC	CASSLEGGIYEQFF
TRBV18	TRBJ1-3	-	-	TGTGCCAGCTCACCGGGAGGCTCTGGAAACACCATATATTTT	CASSPGGSGNTIYF
TRBV6-5	TRBJ2-7	once	TRBD1	TGTGCCAGCAGTTCGACAGGGTCCAACGAGCAGTACTTC	CASSSTGSNEQYF
TRBV20-1	TRBJ1-2	few	-	TGCAGTGCAAAACCCCAGGGAGGCTACACCTTC	CSAKPQGGYTF
TRBV9	TRBJ1-1	-	-	TGTGCCAGCAGCGTAGCCAGGGAGAACACTGAAGCTTTCTTT	CASSVARENTEAFF
TRBV19	TRBJ2-3	-	-	TGTGCCAGTAGTTTGACTAGCACAGATACGCAGTATTTT	CASSLTSTDTQYF
TRBV27	TRBJ1-5	-	-	TGTGCCAGCAGTTTAAGGGCGGGGGGTTTCGATCAGCCCCAGCATTTT	CASSLRAGGFDQPQHF
TRBV5-4	TRBJ2-2	-	-	TGTGCCAGCAACGCAGGGCGGGGGAACACCGGGGAGCTGTTTTTT	CASNAGRGNTGELFF
TRBV30	TRBJ2-3	-	-	TGTGCCTGGAGTGTACGGACAGATACGCAGTATTTT	CAWSVRTDTQYF
TRBV6-5	TRBJ2-1	-	-	TGTGCCAGCAGCGCCGACAGAAGGGGTAAGGGTGAGCAGTTCTTC	CASSADRRGKGEQFF
TRBV5-6	TRBJ2-7	-	TRBD2	TGTGCCAGCAGCTTCTTTAGCGGGGGAAGGTCCTACGAGCAGTACTTC	CASSFFSGGRSYEQYF
TRBV11-2	TRBJ2-1	-	-	TGTGCCAGCACCCTCACCTCAGGGATACATGAGCAGTTCTTC	CASTLTSGIHEQFF
TRBV29-1	TRBJ1-1	-	-	TGCAGCGCTGTACCGGGACACCTGAACACTGAAGCTTTCTTT	CSAVPGHLNTEAFF
TRBV7-9	TRBJ2-1	once	-	TGTGCCAGCAGCCAAGGGGGGGGCTCCTACAATGAGCAGTTCTTC	CASSQGGGSYNEQFF
TRBV5-1	TRBJ1-1	few	-	TGCGCCAGCAGCTTGGCCTCGGTCCGGAACACTGAAGCTTTCTTT	CASSLASVRNTEAFF